This TCR beta chain comes out of a study of OX40 agonist ivuxolimab in advanced cancers. Study-level points and caveats: The study found that CD8+ T cells averaged more expanded clones than CD4+. With doses of 0.1-3.0 mg/kg, partial responders showed among the lowest clonal expansion.

CDR1 MNHEY and CDR2 SMNVEV come from the germline V gene (reference sequence). The CDR3 totals 15 residues. Between the trimmed V and J ends, which lost 5 bases and 4 bases, there was a span of 18 bases. This clone occurred once. The antigen is unknown. Assay used: immunoSEQ multiplex PCR; TCRdb lists only in-frame clones, some missing. The sample holds tens of thousands of clones, about 90% seen once. V gene TRBV27 combines with J gene TRBJ2-7, with D perhaps assigned TRBD1 or TRBD2 (5 bases each). The receptor was isolated from an adult with an advanced solid tumor such as melanoma, head and neck, liver or kidney cancer. The source was CD4+ or CD8+ T cells sorted from blood, collected in a trial of the OX40 agonist ivuxolimab. The DNA for the CDR3 is TGTGCCAGCAGTCCAACCGGGACGGGAACTTACGAGCAGTACTTC. Encoded protein: CASSPTGTGTYEQYF.